This T cell receptor beta chain emerged from a study of T cell responses to AZD1222 COVID-19 vaccine. TCRdb keeps only in-frame clones here, not all; method: immunoSEQ multiplex PCR. This repertoire shows about 170,000 clones, about nine tenths found once; its top ten account for about 2.8%. Study results and caveats: Reportedly, nearly half of unique spike TCRs recognized epitopes outside B.1.351/B.1.1.7 mutations. Vaccine-associated CD4 TCRs ranged over spike, dominating at 160-218 and 743-854.

Germline assignment: CDR1 MNHEY and CDR2 SMNVEV (reference sequence). V lost 2 bases and J 3 bases, leaving 13 bases between the germline ends. CDR3 length equals 15 residues. As concerns this clone: Its antigen remains unidentified.

Sample: peripheral blood, taken on day 0 of AZD1222 vaccination. This clonotype was sampled from an adult in good health. The rearrangement links TRBV27 to TRBJ1-2; weak D call: TRBD1 (6 bases). For the CDR3, the DNA is TGTGCCAGCAGTTTAGAAGGACAGACTTACTATGGCTACACCTTC. The encoded protein is CASSLEGQTYYGYTF.